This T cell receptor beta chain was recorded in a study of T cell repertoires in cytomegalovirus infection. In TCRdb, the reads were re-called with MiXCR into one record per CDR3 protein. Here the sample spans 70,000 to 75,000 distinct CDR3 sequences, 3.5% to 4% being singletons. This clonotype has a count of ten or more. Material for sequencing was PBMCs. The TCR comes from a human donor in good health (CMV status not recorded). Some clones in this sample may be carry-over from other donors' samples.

The chain's CDR3 is CASTISEQGRSKLFF. The CDR3 coding sequence is TGTGCCAGCACCATATCGGAGCAGGGTAGATCAAAACTGTTTTTT. This rearrangement joins TRBV28 to TRBJ1-4; tentative D call: TRBD1 (5 bases). The V gene lost 7 bases and the J gene lost 10 bases, with 22 bases spanning the gap. CDR1 is MDHEN and CDR2 is SYDVKM in the germline V gene. This CDR3 is 15 amino acids long.